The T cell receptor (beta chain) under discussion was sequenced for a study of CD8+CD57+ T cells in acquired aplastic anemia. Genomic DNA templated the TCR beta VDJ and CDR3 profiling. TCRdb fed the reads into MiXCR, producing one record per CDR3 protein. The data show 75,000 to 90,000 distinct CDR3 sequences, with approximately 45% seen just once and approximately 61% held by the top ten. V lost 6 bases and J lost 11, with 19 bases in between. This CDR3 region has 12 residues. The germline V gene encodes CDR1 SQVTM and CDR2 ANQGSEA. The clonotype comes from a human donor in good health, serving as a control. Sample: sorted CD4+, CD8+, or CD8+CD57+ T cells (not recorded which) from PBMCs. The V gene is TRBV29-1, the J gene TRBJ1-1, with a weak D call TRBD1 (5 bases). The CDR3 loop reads CSVNGGVIRAFF. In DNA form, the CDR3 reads TGCAGCGTGAACGGAGGGGTAATTCGGGCTTTCTTT.